Following are 7 T cell receptor beta chains from one sample sequenced in a study of persistence of HIV-infected CD4 T cells. The stimulus was lysate of CMV-infected fibroblasts, 10 ug/mL. Memory cells lacking CD40L and CD69 with high CD45RO were sorted. These TCRs are of unknown antigen specificity. This was the immunoSEQ version 4 assay in survey mode. Repertoires were generated with immunoSEQ multiplex PCR, while TCRdb's copy carries only in-frame clones and drops some. The sample has more than 25,000 clones; about 80% are singletons. The sequencing here drew on CD4+ T cells sorted from PBMCs after roughly 17-hour stimulation, taken from a patient who received antiretroviral therapy. The receptors here all came from an adult woman with HIV who was CMV-seropositive.

This sequence joins TRBV25-1 and TRBJ2-3; D might be TRBD1 or TRBD2, each matching 6 bases. Looked up from germline, CDR1 is MGHDK and CDR2 is SYGVNS. Trimming cost V 6 bases and J 6 bases, with 16 bases left between them. CDR3 length: 14 amino acids. In DNA form, the CDR3 reads TGTGCCAGCAGGGGGGGCCTGTGGACGGATACGCAGTATTTT. It encodes CASRGGLWTDTQYF.

The chain joins TRBV6-5 to TRBJ2-4; 8 bases are shared with TRBD1. The CDR3 covers 16 residues. The V segment lost 0 bases and the J segment 6 bases; nucleotides outside the gene matches: 7. Germline V lookup: CDR1 MNHEY, CDR2 SVGAGI. In nucleotides, the CDR3 is TGTGCCAGCAGTTACTCGGACAGGGCCTCGGGAAACATTCAGTACTTC. This codes for CASSYSDRASGNIQYF.

The chain couples TRBV7-3 to TRBJ2-5; TRBD2 matches 11 bases. Looked up from germline, CDR1 is SGHTA and CDR2 is FQGTGA. This CDR3 has 16 amino acids. With 1 base clipped from V and 1 base from J, the junction kept 2 bases outside the gene matches. The CDR3 nucleotides read TGTGCCAGCAGCTTAAGTACTAGCGGGGGCCAAGAGACCCAGTACTTC. Its translation: CASSLSTSGGQETQYF. The full variable domain, completed using reference TRBV7-3 and TRBJ2-5, is GAGVSQTPSNKVTEKGKYVELRCDPISGHTALYWYRQSLGQGPEFLIYFQGTGAADDSGLPNDRFFAVRPEGSVSTLKIQRTERGDSAVYLCASSLSTSGGQETQYFGPGTRLLVL.

This clone turned up a few times. This rearrangement joins TRBV2 to TRBJ2-1; 7 bases map to TRBD1. The CDR3 is made up of 16 amino acids. Unmatched junction bases numbered 15, after V lost 8 bases and J lost 5 bases. Looked up from germline, CDR1 is SNHLY and CDR2 is FYNNEI. CDR3 loop: CASGYSMFTGDNEQFF. CDR3 DNA sequence: TGTGCCAGCGGTTATAGTATGTTCACAGGGGACAATGAGCAGTTCTTC.

The genes are TRBV10-3 and TRBJ2-3; the match to TRBD2 covers 9 bases. Germline assignment: CDR1 ENHRY and CDR2 SYGVKD. After removal of 10 bases from V and 1 base from J, the junction contained 6 bases not matched to a gene. The CDR3 spans 14 residues. The CDR3 loop reads CASLSGGGTDTQYF. The DNA of the CDR3 is TGTGCCAGCCTTAGCGGGGGCGGCACAGATACGCAGTATTTT.

The CDR3 is CASSRLAGGQDTQYF. The CDR3 nucleotides are TGTGCCAGCAGCAGACTAGCGGGGGGGCAAGATACGCAGTATTTT. The genes are TRBV6-4 and TRBJ2-3; 14 nucleotides align to TRBD2. The CDR3 contains 15 residues. J was trimmed by 5 bases and V by 6 bases; bases with no gene match: 4. CDR1 MRHNA and CDR2 SNTAGT come from the germline V gene.

The table lists this clone with a count of one. The chain has TRBV20-1 and TRBJ2-1; no clear D. Trimming pared 3 bases from V and 7 bases from J, leaving 7 bases between. In germline, CDR1 is DFQATT, CDR2 SNEGSKA (reference sequence). The CDR3 covers 11 residues. The CDR3 nucleotides read TGCAGTGCTAGTGCAGGTAATGAGCAGTTCTTC. Translated: CSASAGNEQFF.